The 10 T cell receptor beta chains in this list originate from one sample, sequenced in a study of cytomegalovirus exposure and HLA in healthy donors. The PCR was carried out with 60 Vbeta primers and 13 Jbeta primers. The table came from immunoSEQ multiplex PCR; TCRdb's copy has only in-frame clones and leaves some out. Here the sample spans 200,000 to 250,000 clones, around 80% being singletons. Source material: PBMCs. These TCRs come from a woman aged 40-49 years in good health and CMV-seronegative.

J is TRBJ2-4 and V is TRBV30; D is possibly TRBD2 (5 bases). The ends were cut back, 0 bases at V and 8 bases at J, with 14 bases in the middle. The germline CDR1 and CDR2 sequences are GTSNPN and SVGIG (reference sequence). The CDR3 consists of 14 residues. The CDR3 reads CAWSVTGIKDIQYF. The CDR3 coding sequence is TGTGCCTGGAGTGTAACGGGGATTAAGGACATTCAGTACTTC.

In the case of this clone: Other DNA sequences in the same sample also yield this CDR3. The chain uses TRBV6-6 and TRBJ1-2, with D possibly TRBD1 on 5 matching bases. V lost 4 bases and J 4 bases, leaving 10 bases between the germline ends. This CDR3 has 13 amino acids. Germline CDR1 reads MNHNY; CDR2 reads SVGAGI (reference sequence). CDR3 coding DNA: TGTGCCAGCAGTTTAGGGGATAGCTATGGCTACACCTTC. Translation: CASSLGDSYGYTF.

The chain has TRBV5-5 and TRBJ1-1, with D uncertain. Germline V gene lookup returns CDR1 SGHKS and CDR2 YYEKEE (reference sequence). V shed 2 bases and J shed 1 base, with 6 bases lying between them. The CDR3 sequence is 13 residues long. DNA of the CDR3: TGTGCCAGCAGCTTTCAGTCGAACACTGAAGCTTTCTTT. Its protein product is CASSFQSNTEAFF.

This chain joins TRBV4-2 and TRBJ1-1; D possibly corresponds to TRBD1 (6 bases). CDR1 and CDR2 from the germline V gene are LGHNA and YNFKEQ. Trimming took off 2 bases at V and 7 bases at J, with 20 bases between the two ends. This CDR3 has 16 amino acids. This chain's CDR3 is CASSQYQIQGQGEAFF. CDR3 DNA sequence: TGTGCCAGCAGCCAATACCAGATTCAGGGGCAGGGTGAAGCTTTCTTT.

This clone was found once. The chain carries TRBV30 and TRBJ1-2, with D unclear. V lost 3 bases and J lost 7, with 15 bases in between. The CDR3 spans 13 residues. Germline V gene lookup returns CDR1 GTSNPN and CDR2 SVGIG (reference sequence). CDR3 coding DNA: TGTGCCTGGAGCGCGGGCTTAATGAGTGGCTACACCTTC. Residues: CAWSAGLMSGYTF.

In nucleotides, the CDR3 is TGTGCCTGGAGTGTCGACATCTCCTACGAGCAGTACTTC. This gives the protein CAWSVDISYEQYF. This chain joins TRBV30 and TRBJ2-7; D call uncertain. This CDR3 comprises 13 residues. V was cut by 0 bases and J by 0 bases, with 6 bases left in between. Germline CDR1 GTSNPN, CDR2 SVGIG (reference sequence).

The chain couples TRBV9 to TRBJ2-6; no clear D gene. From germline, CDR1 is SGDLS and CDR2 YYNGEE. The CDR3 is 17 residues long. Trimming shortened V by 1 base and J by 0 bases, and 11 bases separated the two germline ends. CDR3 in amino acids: CASSVSLENSGANVLTF. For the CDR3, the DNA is TGTGCCAGCAGCGTATCCCTAGAAAACTCTGGGGCCAACGTCCTGACTTTC.

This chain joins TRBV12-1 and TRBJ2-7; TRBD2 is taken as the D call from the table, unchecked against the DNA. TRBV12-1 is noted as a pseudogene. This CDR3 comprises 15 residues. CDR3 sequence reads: CASSFLARHRHEQYF. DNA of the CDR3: TGTGCCAGCAGCTTTCTAGCACGGCACCGGCACGAGCAGTACTTC.

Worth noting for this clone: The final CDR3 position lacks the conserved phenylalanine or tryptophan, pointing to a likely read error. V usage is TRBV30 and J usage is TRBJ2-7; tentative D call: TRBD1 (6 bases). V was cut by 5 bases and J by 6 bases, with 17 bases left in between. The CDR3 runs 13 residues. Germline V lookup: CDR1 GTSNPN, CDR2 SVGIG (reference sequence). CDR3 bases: TGTGCCTGGGGGGGCCTACAGGGCGGCGAGCAGTACCTC. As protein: CAWGGLQGGEQYL.

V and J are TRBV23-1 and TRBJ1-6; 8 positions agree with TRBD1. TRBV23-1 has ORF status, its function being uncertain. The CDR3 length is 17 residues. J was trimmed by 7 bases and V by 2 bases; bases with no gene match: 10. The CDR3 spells CASSQPQWDRTNSPLHF. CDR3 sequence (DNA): TGCGCCAGCAGTCAACCCCAATGGGACAGGACGAATTCACCCCTCCACTTT.